This record covers a single T cell receptor beta chain. Its specific antigen is unknown. This sequence may be a read error, since a much larger clone differs from it by one base. Its CDR3 holds 14 amino acids, cysteine through phenylalanine. CDR3 DNA is the only sequence kept; it has 42 bases, read in frame from the first base. Taken from the germline V gene, the CDR1 and CDR2 loops are MNHNS and SASEGT. The method behind the library was multiplex PCR. Sequencer: Illumina HiSeq 2500. TCRbeta libraries were constructed through three rounds of nested PCR with primers (Table S4) according to protocols modified from ARM-PCR. PCR products of 200-500 bp were gel-excised and purified with the QIAquick gel extraction kit before sequencing. Per the original workflow: Trimmomatic was used to clean the reads, FLASH merged the cleaned reads into complete CDR3 sequences, and MiTCR assigned the sequences to V(D)J germline segments. VDJtools was used to compute clonal diversity as the inverse Simpson's index. A read counted as productive if the sequence was in-frame and lacked a premature stop codon. TCRdb passed the public sequencing reads through fastp at Q25 and MiXCR, retaining productive beta sequences. Duplicate CDR3 protein sequences are folded into a single record with the most common DNA and genes. The V and J calls, along with clone size, are taken from TCRdb and not from the paper's own processing. This sample lists fewer than 75,000 distinct CDR3 sequences; roughly three quarters were detected once. Roughly 45% of the sample comes from the top ten.

Bulk unsorted tissue served as the source for RNA extraction, and RNA quality was assessed using a NanoDrop ND-1000 and an Agilent 2100. The normal lung samples consisted of distant non-tumor tissue collected more than 3 cm from the tumor edge. All donors had newly diagnosed lung cancer, had not received prior chemotherapy, and were admitted for thoracic surgery in China between August and November 2014. Patients with previous radiotherapy or chemotherapy, or with another concurrent cancer, were excluded from the study. Pieces of surgical tissue measuring roughly 1-2.2 cm3 were kept in RNAlater solution and held at -80 degrees C until needed. The data were taken from a study of tumor and adjacent non-tumor tissue in lung cancer (dated by TCRdb to the late 2010s). Study-level background: Patients with adenocarcinoma (12), squamous cell carcinoma (2) and small cell lung cancer (1) were included in the cohort. Ages among the roughly 15 patients ranged from about 31 to 76 years, there were approximately 10 men and 5 women, and disease was at TNM stage I to III. A total of 95 million to 150 million productive TCRbeta reads were generated by sequencing, corresponding to an average of around 4 million reads per sample. Using bulk TCRbeta repertoires from approximately 15 lung cancer patients, the study set lung tumor tissue side by side with matched distant non-tumor lung tissue. Fewer than 35 paired specimens, one tumor and one normal lung sample per patient, were profiled by TCRbeta CDR3 sequencing. The study at large found these results: With only roughly 14 patients in the cohort, the authors noted that larger samples and more detailed clinical data are needed. TCR diversity was significantly higher in younger patients, and higher tumor TCR diversity was associated with shorter overall and disease-free survival. The sequencing platform is not named in the methods, and unique molecular identifiers are not mentioned. In normal lung, the top 100 clones accounted for a significantly larger cumulative share of the repertoire than in tumor tissue. Peripheral blood was not sequenced, so blood TCRbeta repertoires in these lung cancer patients were not examined. Significantly higher TCR diversity (inverse Simpson) was observed in tumor tissue than in normal lung tissue (approximately 430 vs 150, P = 0.0075, Mann-Whitney U test).

The source of this sequence is a man in his fifties or sixties with non-small cell lung cancer. Sequencing used distant non-tumor lung tissue. The sequence joins TRBV6-1 to TRBJ1-4; the D gene is perhaps TRBD1, from 6 matching bases. The nucleotide sequence is given as TGTGTCAGCAGTGAAGTGGGGAGGGGGGAAAAACTGTTTTTT. This is translated as CVSSEVGRGEKLFF.